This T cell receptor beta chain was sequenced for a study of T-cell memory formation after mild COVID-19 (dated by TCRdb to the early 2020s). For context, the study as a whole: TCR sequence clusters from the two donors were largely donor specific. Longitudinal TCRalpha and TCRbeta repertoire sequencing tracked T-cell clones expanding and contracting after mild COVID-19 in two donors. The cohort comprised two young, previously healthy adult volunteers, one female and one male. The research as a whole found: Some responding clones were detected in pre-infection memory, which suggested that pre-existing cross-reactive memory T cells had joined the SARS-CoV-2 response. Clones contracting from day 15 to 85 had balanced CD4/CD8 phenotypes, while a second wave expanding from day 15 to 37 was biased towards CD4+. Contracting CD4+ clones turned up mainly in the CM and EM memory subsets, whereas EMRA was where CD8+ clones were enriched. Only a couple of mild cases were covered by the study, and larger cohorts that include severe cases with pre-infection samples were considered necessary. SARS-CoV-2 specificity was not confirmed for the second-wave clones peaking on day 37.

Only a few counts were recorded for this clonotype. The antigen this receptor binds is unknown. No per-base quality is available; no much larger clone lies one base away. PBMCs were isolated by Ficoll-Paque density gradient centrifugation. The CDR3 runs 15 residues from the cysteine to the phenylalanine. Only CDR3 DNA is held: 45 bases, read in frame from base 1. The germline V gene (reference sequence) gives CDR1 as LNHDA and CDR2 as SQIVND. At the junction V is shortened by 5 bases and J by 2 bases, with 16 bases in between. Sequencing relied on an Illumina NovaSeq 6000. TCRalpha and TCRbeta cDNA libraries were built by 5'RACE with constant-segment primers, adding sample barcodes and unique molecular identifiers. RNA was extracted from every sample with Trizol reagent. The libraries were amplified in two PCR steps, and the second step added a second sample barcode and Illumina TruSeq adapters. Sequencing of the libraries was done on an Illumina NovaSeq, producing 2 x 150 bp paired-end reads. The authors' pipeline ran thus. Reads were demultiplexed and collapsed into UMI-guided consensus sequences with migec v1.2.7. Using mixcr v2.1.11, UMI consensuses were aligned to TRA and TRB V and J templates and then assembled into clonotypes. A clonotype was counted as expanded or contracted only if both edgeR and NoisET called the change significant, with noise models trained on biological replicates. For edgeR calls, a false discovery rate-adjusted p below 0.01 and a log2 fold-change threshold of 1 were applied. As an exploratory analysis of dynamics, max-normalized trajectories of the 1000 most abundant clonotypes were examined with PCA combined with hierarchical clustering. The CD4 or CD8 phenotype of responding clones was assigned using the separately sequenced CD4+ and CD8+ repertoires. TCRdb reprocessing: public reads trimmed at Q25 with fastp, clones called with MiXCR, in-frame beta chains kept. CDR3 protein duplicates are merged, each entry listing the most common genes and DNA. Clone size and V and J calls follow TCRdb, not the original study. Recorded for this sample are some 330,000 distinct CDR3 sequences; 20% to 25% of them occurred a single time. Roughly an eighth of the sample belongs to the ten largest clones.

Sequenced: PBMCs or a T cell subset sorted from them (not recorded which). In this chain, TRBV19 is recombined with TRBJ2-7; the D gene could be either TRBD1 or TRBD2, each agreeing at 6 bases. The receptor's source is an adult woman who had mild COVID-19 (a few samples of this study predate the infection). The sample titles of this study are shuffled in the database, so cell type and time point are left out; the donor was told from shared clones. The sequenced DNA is TGTGCCAGTAGTCTAGGGGGGCCAGAAGCCTACGAGCAGTACTTC. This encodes CASSLGGPEAYEQYF.